This T cell receptor beta chain was found in a study of OX40 agonist ivuxolimab in advanced cancers. Assay: immunoSEQ multiplex PCR; the TCRdb copy retains only in-frame clones and omits some. The sample lists tens of thousands of clones, 75% to 90% seen once, with around 12% in the top ten. The CDR3 length is 14 residues. Trimming took 1 base from V and 0 from J, leaving 4 bases between them. The germline CDR1 and CDR2 sequences are MNHEY and SMNVEV (reference sequence). The rearrangement joins TRBV27 to TRBJ2-1; D remains unclear. This sample comprised CD4+ or CD8+ T cells sorted from blood, obtained in a trial of the OX40 agonist ivuxolimab. The clonotype originates from an adult with an advanced solid tumor such as melanoma, head and neck, liver or kidney cancer. CDR3 nucleotides: TGTGCCAGCAGTTTATTTAGCTCCTACAATGAGCAGTTCTTC. Residues: CASSLFSSYNEQFF.